The 17 T cell receptor beta chains below all came from one sample that was sequenced in a study of control samples from healthy donors and cancer patients. The data were produced by immunoSEQ multiplex PCR, yet TCRdb's version contains in-frame clones alone and is incomplete. The sample has 90,000 to 110,000 clones, 75% to 90% seen once. The sequenced sample was blood. These receptors all come from a woman in her fifties or sixties in good health.

The sample holds a few counts of this clone. The rearrangement joins TRBV19 to TRBJ1-5, with a weak D call TRBD1 (5 bases). This CDR3 has 15 residues. V gave up 0 bases and J gave up 2 bases, with 8 bases separating them. Germline CDR1 reads LNHDA; CDR2 reads SQIVND (reference sequence). The CDR3 sequence is CASSIDRARNQPQHF. The CDR3 DNA reads as TGTGCCAGTAGTATAGACAGGGCTCGCAATCAGCCCCAGCATTTT.

The chain uses TRBV12-5 and TRBJ1-1, with no clear D. CDR1 and CDR2 (germline): LGHNT, FRNRAP. Trimming shortened V by 6 bases and J by 5 bases, and 7 bases separated the two germline ends. CDR3 length equals 11 residues. The CDR3 spells CASGLTTEAFF. The CDR3, as DNA: TGTGCTAGTGGATTAACGACTGAAGCTTTCTTT.

The rearrangement uses TRBV9 and TRBJ2-1; TRBD1 agrees at 7 bases. The germline gives CDR1 SGDLS, CDR2 YYNGEE. The J segment lost 6 bases and the V segment lost 4 bases, leaving 7 bases of the junction unmatched. This CDR3 has 14 residues. This CDR3 is CASSKGGTRNEQFF. As DNA, the CDR3 is TGTGCCAGCAGCAAAGGGGGCACCCGCAATGAGCAGTTCTTC.

The rearrangement uses TRBV6-5 and TRBJ1-2; D not resolved. V was shortened by 0 bases and J by 4 bases, with 9 bases between the two germline ends. CDR1 MNHEY and CDR2 SVGAGI come from the germline V gene. The CDR3 is 14 amino acids. CDR3 region: CASSYSQRPYGYTF. The DNA of the CDR3 is TGTGCCAGCAGTTACTCGCAGCGCCCCTATGGCTACACCTTC.

V is TRBV30 and J is TRBJ2-1; tentative D call: TRBD2 (5 bases). The germline V gene encodes CDR1 GTSNPN and CDR2 SVGIG (reference sequence). V was cut by 0 bases and J by 0 bases, with 9 bases left in between. The CDR3 consists of 15 residues. CDR3 coding DNA: TGTGCCTGGAGTGTACTGGGGAGCTCCTACAATGAGCAGTTCTTC. Its translation: CAWSVLGSSYNEQFF.

The rearrangement joins TRBV6-2 or TRBV6-3 to TRBJ2-1; the D gene is possibly TRBD1 (6 bases). The germline V gene encodes CDR1 MNHEY and CDR2 SVGEGT. The CDR3 loop spans 15 amino acids. V lost 5 bases and J 0 bases, leaving 11 bases between the germline ends. The CDR3 loop is CASSPTRGSYNEQFF. The CDR3 region has the DNA TGTGCCAGCAGTCCCACCAGGGGCTCCTACAATGAGCAGTTCTTC.

This rearrangement joins TRBV18 to TRBJ1-1; D gene unclear. The CDR3 contains 15 residues. Trimming removed 3 bases from V and 4 bases from J, with 15 bases in between. Germline V lookup: CDR1 KGHSH, CDR2 LQKENI. For the CDR3, the DNA is TGTGCCAGCTCACCCGGTTCCGGGAGCCGCACTGAAGCTTTCTTT. Its translation: CASSPGSGSRTEAFF.

This chain uses TRBV4-1 with TRBJ2-7; TRBD2 matches 9 bases. V gave up 0 bases and J gave up 4 bases; unmatched junction bases: 7. In germline, CDR1 is MGHRA, CDR2 YSYEKL. CDR3 length: 16 residues. The CDR3 DNA reads TGCGCCAGCAGCCAAGATATAGCGGGAGCATCATACGAGCAGTACGTC. This codes for CASSQDIAGASYEQYV.

The chain joins TRBV5-5 to TRBJ1-6; D may be TRBD1 (6 bases). Germline assignment: CDR1 SGHKS and CDR2 YYEKEE (reference sequence). Deletions cut 3 bases from V and 7 bases from J, with 14 bases between. The CDR3 is 15 amino acids. CDR3 sequence reads: CASSYTGSLNSPLHF. CDR3 DNA: TGTGCCAGCAGCTACACAGGGAGTTTGAATTCACCCCTCCACTTT.

This clone has just one count. Other DNA sequences of this sample code for an identical CDR3. The rearrangement uses TRBV19 and TRBJ1-2; no reliable D call. CDR3 size: 11 residues. V was cut by 3 bases and J by 7 bases, with 6 bases left in between. Germline values: CDR1 LNHDA, CDR2 SQIVND (reference sequence). CDR3 protein: CASSIGIGYTF. The CDR3 coding sequence is TGTGCCAGTAGTATTGGTATTGGCTACACCTTC.

The chain joins TRBV7-2 to TRBJ2-5; possible D gene TRBD1, 6 bases. Trimming shortened V by 5 bases and J by 4 bases, and 17 bases separated the two germline ends. This CDR3 spans 15 amino acids. Germline V gives CDR1 SGHTA, CDR2 FQGNSA. CDR3 amino acids: CASSAPRTVRETQYF. The CDR3 DNA reads as TGTGCCAGCAGCGCCCCTAGGACAGTTAGAGAGACCCAGTACTTC.

A single count supports this clone. V gene TRBV30 combines with J gene TRBJ1-5, with D possibly TRBD1 on 5 matching bases. Trimming took 2 bases from V and 7 from J, leaving 9 bases between them. Germline CDR1 reads GTSNPN; CDR2 reads SVGIG (reference sequence). The CDR3 loop spans 12 amino acids. The CDR3, as DNA: TGTGCCTGGAGTTCGGGGGGACAGCCCCAGCATTTT. Its translation is CAWSSGGQPQHF.

This clone has a count of ten or more. The CDR3 DNA reads as TGTGCCAGTTTAGGGGCCGCGGGGAGCTCCTACAATGAGCAGTTCTTC. Translated, it gives CASLGAAGSSYNEQFF. The rearrangement joins TRBV27 to TRBJ2-1; possibly TRBD2 for D (6 bases). CDR1 and CDR2 from the germline V gene are MNHEY and SMNVEV (reference sequence). V gave up 9 bases and J gave up 0 bases, with 18 bases separating them. CDR3 length: 16 residues.

The rearrangement uses TRBV19 and TRBJ2-3; D is undetermined. Per germline, CDR1 LNHDA and CDR2 SQIVND (reference sequence). The CDR3 is 13 residues long. Trimming took off 10 bases at V and 14 bases at J, with 25 bases between the two ends. The DNA for the CDR3 is TGTGCCACCATAGCCCCAGAAAAACCAACCGCGTATTTT. Its protein is CATIAPEKPTAYF. Looking up the rest from reference TRBV19 and TRBJ2-3 gives the full variable domain: DGGITQSPKYLFRKEGQNVTLSCEQNLNHDAMYWYRQDPGQGLRLIYYSQIVNDFQKGDIAEGYSVSREKKESFPLTVTSAQKNPTAFYLCATIAPEKPTAYFGPGTRLTVL.

This CDR3 reads CASSISLRGTQYF. CDR3 nucleotides: TGTGCCAGCAGCATTAGTCTGAGAGGTACGCAGTATTTT. This chain joins TRBV11-2 and TRBJ2-3, with D uncertain. Looked up from germline, CDR1 is SGHAT and CDR2 is FQNNGV. This CDR3 is built from 13 residues. V was pared by 5 bases and J by 8 bases, with 14 bases between.

The V call is TRBV14, the J call TRBJ2-7; D is unresolved. The length of the CDR3 is 13 residues. CDR1 and CDR2 from the germline V gene are SGHDN and FVKESK. The V and J ends lost 2 bases and 3 bases respectively, with 8 bases between them. CDR3 amino acids: CASSQLLSYEQYF. The DNA of the CDR3 is TGTGCCAGCAGCCAATTGTTGAGCTACGAGCAGTACTTC.

The table lists this clone with a count of one. CDR3 nucleotides: TGTGCCAGCAGCTCGGGGAGTTATCAGCCCCAGCATTTT. Translation gives CASSSGSYQPQHF. V is TRBV5-5 and J is TRBJ1-5, with D hard to call. There are 13 residues in the CDR3. The V and J ends lost 3 bases and 5 bases respectively, with 9 bases between them. Germline assignment: CDR1 SGHKS and CDR2 YYEKEE (reference sequence). Looking up the rest from reference TRBV5-5 and TRBJ1-5 gives the full variable domain: DAGVTQSPTHLIKTRGQQVTLRCSPISGHKSVSWYQQVLGQGPQFIFQYYEKEERGRGNFPDRFSARQFPNYSSELNVNALLLGDSALYLCASSSGSYQPQHFGDGTRLSIL.